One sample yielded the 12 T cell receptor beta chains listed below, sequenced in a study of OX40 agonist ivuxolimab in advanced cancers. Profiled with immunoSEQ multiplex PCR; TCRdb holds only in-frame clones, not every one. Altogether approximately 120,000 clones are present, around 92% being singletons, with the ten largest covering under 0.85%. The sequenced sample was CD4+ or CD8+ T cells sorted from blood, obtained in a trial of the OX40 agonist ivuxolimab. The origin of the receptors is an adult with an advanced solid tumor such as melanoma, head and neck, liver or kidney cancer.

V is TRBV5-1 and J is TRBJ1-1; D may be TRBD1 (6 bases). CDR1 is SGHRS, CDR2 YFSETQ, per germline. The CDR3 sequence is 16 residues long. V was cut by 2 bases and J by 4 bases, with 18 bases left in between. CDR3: CASSFSGLGGGTEAFF. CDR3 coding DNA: TGCGCCAGCAGCTTCTCGGGGTTAGGGGGAGGCACTGAAGCTTTCTTT.

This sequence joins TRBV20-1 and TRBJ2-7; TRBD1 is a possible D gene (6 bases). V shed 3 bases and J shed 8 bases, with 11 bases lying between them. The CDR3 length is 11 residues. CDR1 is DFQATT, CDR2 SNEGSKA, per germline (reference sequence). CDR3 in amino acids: CSARTGEQQYF. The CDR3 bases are TGCAGTGCTAGGACAGGAGAACAGCAGTACTTC.

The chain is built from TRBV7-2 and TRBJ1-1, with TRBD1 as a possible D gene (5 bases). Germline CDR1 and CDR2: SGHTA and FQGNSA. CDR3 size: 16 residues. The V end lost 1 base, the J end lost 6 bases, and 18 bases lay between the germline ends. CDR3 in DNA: TGTGCCAGCAGCTTAGAACAGGTCGGAATGGGCCCTGAAGCTTTCTTT. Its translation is CASSLEQVGMGPEAFF.

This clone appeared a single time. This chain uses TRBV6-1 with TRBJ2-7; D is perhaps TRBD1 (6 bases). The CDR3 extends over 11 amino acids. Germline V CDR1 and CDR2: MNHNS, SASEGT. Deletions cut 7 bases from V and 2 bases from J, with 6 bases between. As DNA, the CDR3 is TGTGCCAGCACAGGGGCCTACGAGCAGTACTTC. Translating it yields CASTGAYEQYF.

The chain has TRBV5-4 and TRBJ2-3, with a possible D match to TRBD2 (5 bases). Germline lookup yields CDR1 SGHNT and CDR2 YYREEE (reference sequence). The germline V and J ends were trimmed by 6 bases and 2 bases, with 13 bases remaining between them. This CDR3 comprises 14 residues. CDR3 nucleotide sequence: TGTGCCAGCAATGTGGACTGGTCCACAGATACGCAGTATTTT. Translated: CASNVDWSTDTQYF.

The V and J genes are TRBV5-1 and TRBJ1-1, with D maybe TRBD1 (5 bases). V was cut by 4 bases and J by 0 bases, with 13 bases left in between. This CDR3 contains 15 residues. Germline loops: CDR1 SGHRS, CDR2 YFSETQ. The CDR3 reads CASSPTGDLNTEAFF. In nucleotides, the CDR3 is TGCGCCAGCAGCCCGACCGGGGACTTGAACACTGAAGCTTTCTTT. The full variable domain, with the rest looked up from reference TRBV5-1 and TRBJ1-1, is KAGVTQTPRYLIKTRGQQVTLSCSPISGHRSVSWYQQTPGQGLQFLFEYFSETQRNKGNFPGRFSGRQFSNSRSEMNVSTLELGDSALYLCASSPTGDLNTEAFFGQGTRLTVV.

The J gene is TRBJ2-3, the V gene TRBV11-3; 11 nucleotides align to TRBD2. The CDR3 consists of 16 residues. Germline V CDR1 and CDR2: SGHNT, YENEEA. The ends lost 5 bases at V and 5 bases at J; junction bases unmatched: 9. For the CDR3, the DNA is TGTGCCAGCAGCCCGACGGGGCTAGCGGGAGGAGATACGCAGTATTTT. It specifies CASSPTGLAGGDTQYF.

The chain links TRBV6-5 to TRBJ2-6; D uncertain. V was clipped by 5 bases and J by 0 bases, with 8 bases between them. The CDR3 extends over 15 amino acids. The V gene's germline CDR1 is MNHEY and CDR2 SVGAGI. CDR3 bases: TGTGCCAGCAGTCCCGACCTCTCTGGGGCCAACGTCCTGACTTTC. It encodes CASSPDLSGANVLTF.

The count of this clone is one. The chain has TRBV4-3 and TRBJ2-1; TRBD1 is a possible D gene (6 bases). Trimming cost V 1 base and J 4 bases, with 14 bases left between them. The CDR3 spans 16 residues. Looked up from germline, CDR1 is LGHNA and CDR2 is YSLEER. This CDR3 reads CASSQGTSRGYNEQFF. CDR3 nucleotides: TGCGCCAGCAGCCAAGGTACCTCAAGGGGGTACAATGAGCAGTTCTTC.

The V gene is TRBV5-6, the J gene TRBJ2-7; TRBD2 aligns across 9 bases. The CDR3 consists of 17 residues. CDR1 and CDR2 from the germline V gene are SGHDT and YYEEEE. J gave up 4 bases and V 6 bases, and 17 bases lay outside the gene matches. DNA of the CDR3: TGTGCCAGCACCCCAACCTATAGCGGGAGTGACACTTACGAGCAGTACTTC. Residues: CASTPTYSGSDTYEQYF.

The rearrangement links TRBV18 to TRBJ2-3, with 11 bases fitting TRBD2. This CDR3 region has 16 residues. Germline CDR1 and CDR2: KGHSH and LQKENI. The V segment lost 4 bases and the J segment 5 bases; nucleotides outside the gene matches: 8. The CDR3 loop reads CASSRPSGRFQDTQYF. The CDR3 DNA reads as TGTGCCAGCTCACGACCTAGCGGGAGGTTCCAAGATACGCAGTATTTT.

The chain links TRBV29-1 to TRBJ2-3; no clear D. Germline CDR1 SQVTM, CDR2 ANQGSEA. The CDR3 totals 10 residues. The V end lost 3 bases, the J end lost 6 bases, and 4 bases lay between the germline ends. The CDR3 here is CSVDRDTQYF. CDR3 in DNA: TGCAGCGTTGACCGGGATACGCAGTATTTT.